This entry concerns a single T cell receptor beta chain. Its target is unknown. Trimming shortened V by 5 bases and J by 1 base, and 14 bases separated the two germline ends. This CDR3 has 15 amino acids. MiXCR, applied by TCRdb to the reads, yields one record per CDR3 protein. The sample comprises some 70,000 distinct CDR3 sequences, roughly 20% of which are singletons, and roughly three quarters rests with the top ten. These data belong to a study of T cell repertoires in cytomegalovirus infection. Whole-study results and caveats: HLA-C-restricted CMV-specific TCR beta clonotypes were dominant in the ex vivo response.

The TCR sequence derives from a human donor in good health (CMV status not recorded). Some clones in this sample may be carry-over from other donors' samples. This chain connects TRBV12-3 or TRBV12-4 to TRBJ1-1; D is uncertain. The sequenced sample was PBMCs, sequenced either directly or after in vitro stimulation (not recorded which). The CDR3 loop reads CASSENPDWNTEAFF. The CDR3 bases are TGTGCCAGCAGTGAAAATCCCGACTGGAACACTGAAGCTTTCTTT.